These 7 T cell receptor delta chains were sequenced from one sample in a study of gamma-delta chains in newborns, infants, children. TCRdb redid the clone calls on the reads with CATT. The table includes a few thousand delta-chain clones, roughly 15% detected once. The starting material was blood, obtained at baseline. All receptors derive from a child who was a newborn, infant or young child, either healthy, febrile or measles-vaccinated (not recorded which).

By sample fraction, this clone is medium-sized. The chain is built from TRDV1 and TRDJ1; 7 positions match TRDD3. Trimming at V came to 4 bases and at J to 1 base, leaving 18 bases not matched to a gene. CDR3 length: 19 residues. Per the germline V gene, CDR1 is TSWWSYY and CDR2 is QGS. The CDR3 bases are TGTGCTCTTGGGGCCCCTCGTACTGGGGCCCCGAGGTCCACCGATAAACTCATCTTT. Its protein is CALGAPRTGAPRSTDKLIF.

This clone rates as medium-sized (0.01 to 0.1%). This same CDR3 is encoded by further DNA sequences in the sample. This chain connects TRDV2 to TRDJ2, with 13 positions matching TRDD3. The V and J ends lost 1 base and 1 base, in that order; junction bases with no gene match: 11. CDR1 is GEAIGNYY and CDR2 is EKD in the germline V gene. CDR3 length: 20 amino acids. Written as DNA, the CDR3 is TGTGCCTGTGACACTGTACTGGGGGATACGAGTGGAGGTTTGACAGCACAACTCTTCTTT. Amino acid sequence: CACDTVLGDTSGGLTAQLFF.

Sample share makes this clone medium-sized (0.01 to 0.1%). The chain links TRDV3 to TRDJ1; 9 bases fit TRDD3. From germline, CDR1 is TVYSNPD and CDR2 GDNSRS (reference sequence). This CDR3 region has 22 residues. With V trimmed by 3 bases and J by 1 base, 30 bases remained unmatched. CDR3 amino acids: CAFSFPPQTLLGEDFGTDKLIF. CDR3 nucleotide sequence: TGTGCCTTCTCCTTTCCCCCACAAACTTTACTGGGGGAGGACTTCGGCACCGATAAACTCATCTTT. Complete variable domain (other parts from reference TRDV3 and TRDJ1): CDKVTQSSPDQTVASGSEVVLLCTYDTVYSNPDLFWYRIRPDYSFQFVFYGDNSRSEGADFTQGRFSVKHILTQKAFHLVISPVRTEDSATYYCAFSFPPQTLLGEDFGTDKLIFGKGTRVTVEP.

In this sample, this clone is medium-sized. Other nucleotide sequences from this sample produce the same CDR3. V gene TRDV2 combines with J gene TRDJ3, with 9 positions matching TRDD3. The CDR3 loop spans 23 amino acids. Germline V CDR1 and CDR2: GEAIGNYY, EKD. V trimming: 0 bases; J trimming: 3 bases; junction bases outside the gene matches: 20. CDR3 protein: CACDTANSYTGGETLWDTRQMFF. CDR3 bases: TGTGCCTGTGACACCGCCAACTCTTATACTGGGGGAGAAACACTCTGGGACACCCGACAGATGTTTTTC.

This clone has a handful of counts. The chain uses TRDV2 and TRDJ1, with TRDD3 identical over 9 bases. The ends lost 4 bases at V and 0 bases at J; junction bases unmatched: 11. Germline assignment: CDR1 GEAIGNYY and CDR2 EKD. This CDR3 region has 17 residues. CDR3 sequence (DNA): TGTGCCTGTGAGGGTTTATTGGCTGGGGGATACACCGATAAACTCATCTTT. This codes for CACEGLLAGGYTDKLIF.

For this clone: A far larger clone lies a single base away; this is likely a read error. V gene TRAV29/DV5 combines with J gene TRDJ1; D call uncertain. This CDR3 contains 13 residues. From germline, CDR1 is NSMFDY and CDR2 ISSIKDK. V lost 3 bases, J lost 1 base, and 10 bases lay in between. This chain's CDR3 is CAATTLLTDKLIF. For the CDR3, the DNA is TGTGCAGCAACCACTCTCCTCACCGATAAACTCATCTTT.

The sample holds a few counts of this clone. The V and J genes are TRDV2 and TRDJ2, with 8 bases matching TRDD3. The CDR3 runs to 15 residues. Germline V gene data show CDR1 as GEAIGNYY and CDR2 as EKD. Trimming removed 0 bases from V and 6 bases from J; junction bases left unmatched: 5. In DNA form, the CDR3 reads TGTGCCTGTGACACCGTTGGGGGATTAGCAGCACAACTCTTCTTT. Protein sequence: CACDTVGGLAAQLFF.